The clone carrying this T cell receptor beta chain came up many times. One end of the junction fails to match germline, which may point to a read error. The sample is drawn from a study of metastatic and nonmetastatic thyroid tumors. TCRdb recomputed clones from the PCR reads via MiXCR. The sample holds 50,000 or so clones, approximately 20% seen once. All patients were treatment-naive before thyroid surgery. Source material: blood. The receptor comes from a male donor with papillary thyroid cancer or a benign thyroid nodule (not recorded which). Some clones in this sample may be carry-over from other donors' samples.

The CDR3 loop reads CASSFPLPVQETQYF. CDR3 DNA: TGTGCTAGCAGCTTCCCTCTTCCTGTGCAAGAGACCCAGTACTTC. V gene TRBV7-7 combines with J gene TRBJ2-5; D not resolved. Germline CDR1 SSHAT, CDR2 FNYEAQ (reference sequence). The CDR3 is 15 amino acids.